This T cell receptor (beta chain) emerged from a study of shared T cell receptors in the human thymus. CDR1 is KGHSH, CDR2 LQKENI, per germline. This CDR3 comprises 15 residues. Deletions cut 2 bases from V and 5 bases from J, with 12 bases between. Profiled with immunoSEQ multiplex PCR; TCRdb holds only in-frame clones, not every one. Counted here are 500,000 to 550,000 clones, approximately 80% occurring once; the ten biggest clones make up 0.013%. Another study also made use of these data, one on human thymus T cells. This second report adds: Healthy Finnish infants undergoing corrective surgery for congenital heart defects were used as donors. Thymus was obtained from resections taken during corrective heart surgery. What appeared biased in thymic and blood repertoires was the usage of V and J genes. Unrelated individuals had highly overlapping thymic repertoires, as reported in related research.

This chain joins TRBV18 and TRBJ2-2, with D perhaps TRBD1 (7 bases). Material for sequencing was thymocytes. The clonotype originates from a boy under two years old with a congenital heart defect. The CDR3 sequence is CASSPDRAGTGELFF. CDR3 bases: TGTGCCAGCTCACCAGACAGGGCGGGGACCGGGGAGCTGTTTTTT. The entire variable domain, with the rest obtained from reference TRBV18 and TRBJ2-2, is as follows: NAGVMQNPRHLVRRRGQEARLRCSPMKGHSHVYWYRQLPEEGLKFMVYLQKENIIDESGMPKERFSAEFPKEGPSILRIQQVVRGDSAAYFCASSPDRAGTGELFFGEGSRLTVL.